The clone carrying this T cell receptor (beta chain) was picked up a small number of times. Its cognate antigen is unknown. This entry comes from a study of cytomegalovirus exposure and HLA in healthy donors. Study-wide points: V- and J-gene trimming of TCR beta was linked (in a later analysis) to a missense DCLRE1C variant. The likely origin of a cluster of highly shared sequence variants was a sequencing artifact.

13 Jbeta primers and 60 Vbeta primers were used for the PCR. Generated by immunoSEQ multiplex PCR, the TCRdb table keeps only in-frame clones and is missing some. This table holds about 200,000 clones, about four fifths found once. The material sequenced was PBMCs. The clonotype comes from a male donor in good health and CMV-seropositive.

CDR3 coding DNA: TGTGCCAGCAGAAGGATAGCGGGACCACAAGAGACCCAGTACTTC. Translation: CASRRIAGPQETQYF. The genes are TRBV6-5 and TRBJ2-5; TRBD2 aligns across 8 bases. The CDR3 length is 15 residues. J lost 2 bases, V lost 6 bases, and 8 bases had no gene match. The germline gives CDR1 MNHEY, CDR2 SVGAGI.